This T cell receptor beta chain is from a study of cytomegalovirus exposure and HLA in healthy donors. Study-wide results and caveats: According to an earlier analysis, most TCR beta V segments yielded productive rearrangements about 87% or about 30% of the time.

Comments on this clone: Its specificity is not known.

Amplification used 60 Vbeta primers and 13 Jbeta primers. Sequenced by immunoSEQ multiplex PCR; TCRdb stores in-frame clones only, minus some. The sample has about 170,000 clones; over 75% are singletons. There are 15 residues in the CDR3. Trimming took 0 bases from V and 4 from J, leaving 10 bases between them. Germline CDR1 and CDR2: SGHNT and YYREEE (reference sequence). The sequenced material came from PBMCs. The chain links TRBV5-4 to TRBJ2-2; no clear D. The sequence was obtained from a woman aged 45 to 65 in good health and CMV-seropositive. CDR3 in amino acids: CASSLDWRSTGELFF. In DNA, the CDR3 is TGTGCCAGCAGCTTGGACTGGCGGTCCACCGGGGAGCTGTTTTTT.